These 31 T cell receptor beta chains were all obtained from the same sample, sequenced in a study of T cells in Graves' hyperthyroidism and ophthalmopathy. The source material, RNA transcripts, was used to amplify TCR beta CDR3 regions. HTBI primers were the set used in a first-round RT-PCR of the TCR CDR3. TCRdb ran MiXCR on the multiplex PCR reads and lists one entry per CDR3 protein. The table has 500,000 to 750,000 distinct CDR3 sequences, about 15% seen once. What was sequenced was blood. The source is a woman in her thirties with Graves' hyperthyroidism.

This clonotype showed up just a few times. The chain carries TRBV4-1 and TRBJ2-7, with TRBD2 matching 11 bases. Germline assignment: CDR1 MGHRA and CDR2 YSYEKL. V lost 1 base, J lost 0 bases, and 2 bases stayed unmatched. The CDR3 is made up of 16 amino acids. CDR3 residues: CASSQVGTSGSYEQYF. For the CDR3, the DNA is TGCGCCAGCAGCCAAGTTGGGACTAGCGGCTCCTACGAGCAGTACTTC.

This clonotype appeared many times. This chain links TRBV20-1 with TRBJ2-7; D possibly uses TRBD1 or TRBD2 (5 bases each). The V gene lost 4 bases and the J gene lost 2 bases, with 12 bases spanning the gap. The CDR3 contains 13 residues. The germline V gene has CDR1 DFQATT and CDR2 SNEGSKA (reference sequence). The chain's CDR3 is CSAIGTDTYEQYF. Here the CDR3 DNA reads TGCAGTGCTATCGGGACGGACACCTACGAGCAGTACTTC.

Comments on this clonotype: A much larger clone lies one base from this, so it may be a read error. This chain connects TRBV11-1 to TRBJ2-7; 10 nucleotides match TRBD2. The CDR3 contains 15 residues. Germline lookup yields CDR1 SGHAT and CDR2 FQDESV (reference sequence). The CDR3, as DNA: TGTGCCGGCAGCCAGACCGGGACTAGCGCGTACGAGCAGTACTTC. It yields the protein CAGSQTGTSAYEQYF.

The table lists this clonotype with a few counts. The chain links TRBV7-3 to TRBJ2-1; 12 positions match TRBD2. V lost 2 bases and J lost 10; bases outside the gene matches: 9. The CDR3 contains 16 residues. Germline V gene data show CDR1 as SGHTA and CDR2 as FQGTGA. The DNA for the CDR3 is TGTGCCAGCAGCTTACGGCTAGCGGGAGGGCGGATCGAGCAGTTCTTC. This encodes CASSLRLAGGRIEQFF.

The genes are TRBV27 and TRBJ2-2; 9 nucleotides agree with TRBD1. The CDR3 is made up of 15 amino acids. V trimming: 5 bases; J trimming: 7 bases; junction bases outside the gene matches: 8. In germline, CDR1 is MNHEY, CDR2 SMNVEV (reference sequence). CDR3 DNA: TGTGCCAGCAGTAAGACCGGGACAGGGCTCGGGGAGCTGTTTTTT. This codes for CASSKTGTGLGELFF.

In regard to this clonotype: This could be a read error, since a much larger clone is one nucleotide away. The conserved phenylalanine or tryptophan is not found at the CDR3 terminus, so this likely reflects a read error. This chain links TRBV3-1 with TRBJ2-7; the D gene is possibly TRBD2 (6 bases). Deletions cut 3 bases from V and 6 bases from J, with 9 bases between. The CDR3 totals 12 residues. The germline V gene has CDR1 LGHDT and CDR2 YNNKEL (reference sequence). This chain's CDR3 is CASSHPGGEQYL. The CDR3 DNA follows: TGTGCCAGCAGCCATCCCGGGGGCGAGCAGTACCTC.

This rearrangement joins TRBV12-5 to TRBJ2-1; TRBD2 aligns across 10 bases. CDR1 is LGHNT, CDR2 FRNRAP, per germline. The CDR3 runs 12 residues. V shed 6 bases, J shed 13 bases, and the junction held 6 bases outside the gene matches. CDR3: CASGLAGVGQFF. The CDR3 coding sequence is TGTGCTAGTGGGCTAGCGGGAGTTGGTCAGTTCTTC. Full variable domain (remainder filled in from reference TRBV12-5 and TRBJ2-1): DARVTQTPRHKVTEMGQEVTMRCQPILGHNTVFWYRQTMMQGLELLAYFRNRAPLDDSGMPKDRFSAEMPDATLATLKIQPSEPRDSAVYFCASGLAGVGQFFGPGTRLTVL.

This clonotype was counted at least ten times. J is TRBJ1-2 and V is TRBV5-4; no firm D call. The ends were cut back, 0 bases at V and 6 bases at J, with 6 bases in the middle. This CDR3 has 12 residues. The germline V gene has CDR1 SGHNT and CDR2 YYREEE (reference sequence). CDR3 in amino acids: CASSLVGNGYTF. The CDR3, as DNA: TGTGCCAGCAGCTTGGTAGGGAATGGCTACACCTTC.

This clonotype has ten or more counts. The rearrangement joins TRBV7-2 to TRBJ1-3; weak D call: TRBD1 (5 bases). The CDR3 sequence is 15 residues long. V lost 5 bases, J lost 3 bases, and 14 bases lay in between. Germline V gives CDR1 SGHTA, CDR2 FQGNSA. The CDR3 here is CASSPIRGDGNTIYF. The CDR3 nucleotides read TGTGCCAGCAGCCCTATTCGGGGGGATGGAAACACCATATATTTT.

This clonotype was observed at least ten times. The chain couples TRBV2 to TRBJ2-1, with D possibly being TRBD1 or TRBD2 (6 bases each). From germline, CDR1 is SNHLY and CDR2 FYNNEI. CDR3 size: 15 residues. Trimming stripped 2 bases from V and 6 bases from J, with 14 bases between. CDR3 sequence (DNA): TGTGCCAGCAGTGAAAACACTCCGGGGGCCAATGAGCAGTTCTTC. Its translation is CASSENTPGANEQFF. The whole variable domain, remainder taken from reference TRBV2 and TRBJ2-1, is EPEVTQTPSHQVTQMGQEVILRCVPISNHLYFYWYRQILGQKVEFLVSFYNNEISEKSEIFDDQFSVERPDGSNFTLKIRSTKLEDSAMYFCASSENTPGANEQFFGPGTRLTVL.

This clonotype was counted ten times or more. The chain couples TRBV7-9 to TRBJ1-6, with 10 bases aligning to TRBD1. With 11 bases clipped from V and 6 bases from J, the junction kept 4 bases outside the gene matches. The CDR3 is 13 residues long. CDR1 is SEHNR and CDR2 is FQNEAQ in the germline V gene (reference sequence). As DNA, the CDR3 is TGTGCCGGATGGGACAGGGGTAATTCACCCCTCCACTTT. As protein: CAGWDRGNSPLHF.

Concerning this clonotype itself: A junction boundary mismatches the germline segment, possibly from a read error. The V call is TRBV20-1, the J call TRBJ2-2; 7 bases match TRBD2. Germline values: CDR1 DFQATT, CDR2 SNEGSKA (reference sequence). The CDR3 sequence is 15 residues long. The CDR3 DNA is TGCAGTGCTAGAATAGCGGGCGAGAACACCGGGGAGCTGCTTTTT. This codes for CSARIAGENTGELLF.

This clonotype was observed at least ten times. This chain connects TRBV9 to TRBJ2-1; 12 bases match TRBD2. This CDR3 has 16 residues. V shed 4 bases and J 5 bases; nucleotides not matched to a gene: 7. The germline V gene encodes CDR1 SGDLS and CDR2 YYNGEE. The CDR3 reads CASSPLAGGPHNEQFF. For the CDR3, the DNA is TGTGCCAGCAGCCCGCTAGCGGGAGGGCCCCACAATGAGCAGTTCTTC.

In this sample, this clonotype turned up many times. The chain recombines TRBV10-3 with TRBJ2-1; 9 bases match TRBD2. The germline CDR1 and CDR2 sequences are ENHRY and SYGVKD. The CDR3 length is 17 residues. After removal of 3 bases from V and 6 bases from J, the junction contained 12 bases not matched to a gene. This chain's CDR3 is CAISESVPTSGGNEQFF. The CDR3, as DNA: TGTGCCATCAGTGAAAGCGTCCCGACTAGCGGCGGCAATGAGCAGTTCTTC.

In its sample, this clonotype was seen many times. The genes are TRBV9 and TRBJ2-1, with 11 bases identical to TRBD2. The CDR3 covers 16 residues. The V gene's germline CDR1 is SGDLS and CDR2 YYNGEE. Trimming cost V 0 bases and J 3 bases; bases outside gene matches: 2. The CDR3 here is CASSVDGTSGYNEQFF. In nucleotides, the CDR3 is TGTGCCAGCAGCGTAGATGGGACTAGCGGCTACAATGAGCAGTTCTTC.

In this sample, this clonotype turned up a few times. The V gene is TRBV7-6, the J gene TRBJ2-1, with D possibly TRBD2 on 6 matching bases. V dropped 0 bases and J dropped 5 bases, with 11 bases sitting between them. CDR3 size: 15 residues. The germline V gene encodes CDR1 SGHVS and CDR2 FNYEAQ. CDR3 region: CASSLAPSGHNEQFF. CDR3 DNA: TGTGCCAGCAGCTTAGCGCCGAGCGGGCACAATGAGCAGTTCTTC. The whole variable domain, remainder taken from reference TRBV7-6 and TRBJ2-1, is GAGVSQSPRYKVTKRGQDVALRCDPISGHVSLYWYRQALGQGPEFLTYFNYEAQQDKSGLPNDRFSAERPEGSISTLTIQRTEQRDSAMYRCASSLAPSGHNEQFFGPGTRLTVL.

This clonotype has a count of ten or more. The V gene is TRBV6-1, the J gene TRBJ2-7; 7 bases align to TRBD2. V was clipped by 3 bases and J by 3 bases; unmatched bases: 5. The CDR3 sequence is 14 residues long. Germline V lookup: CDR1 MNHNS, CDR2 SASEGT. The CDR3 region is CASSDAGDVYEQYF. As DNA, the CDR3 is TGTGCCAGCAGTGATGCGGGAGACGTCTACGAGCAGTACTTC.

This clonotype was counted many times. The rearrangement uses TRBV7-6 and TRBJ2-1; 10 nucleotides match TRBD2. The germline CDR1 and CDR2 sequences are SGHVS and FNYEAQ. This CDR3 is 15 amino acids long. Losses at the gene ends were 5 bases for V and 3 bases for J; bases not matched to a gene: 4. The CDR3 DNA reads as TGTGCCAGCAGCCGGACTAGCGGCTTCTACAATGAGCAGTTCTTC. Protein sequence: CASSRTSGFYNEQFF.

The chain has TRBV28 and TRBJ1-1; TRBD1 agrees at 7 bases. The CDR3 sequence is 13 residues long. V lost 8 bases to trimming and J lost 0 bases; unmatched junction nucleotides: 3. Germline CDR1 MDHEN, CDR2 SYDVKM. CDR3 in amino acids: CASRGGLNTEAFF. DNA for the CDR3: TGTGCCAGCCGAGGGGGCTTGAACACTGAAGCTTTCTTT.

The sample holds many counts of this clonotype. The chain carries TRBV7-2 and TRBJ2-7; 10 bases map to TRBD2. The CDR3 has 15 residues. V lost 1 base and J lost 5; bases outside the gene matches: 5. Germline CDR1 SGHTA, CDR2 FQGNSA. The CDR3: CASSLDSGRTNEQYF. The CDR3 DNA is TGTGCCAGCAGCTTAGATAGCGGGAGGACCAACGAGCAGTACTTC.

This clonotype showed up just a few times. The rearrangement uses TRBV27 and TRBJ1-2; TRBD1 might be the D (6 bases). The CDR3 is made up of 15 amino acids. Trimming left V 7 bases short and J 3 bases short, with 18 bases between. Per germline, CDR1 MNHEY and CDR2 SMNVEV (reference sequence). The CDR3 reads CASMGSGGFDYGYTF. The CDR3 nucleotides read TGTGCCAGCATGGGGTCGGGGGGCTTTGACTATGGCTACACCTTC.

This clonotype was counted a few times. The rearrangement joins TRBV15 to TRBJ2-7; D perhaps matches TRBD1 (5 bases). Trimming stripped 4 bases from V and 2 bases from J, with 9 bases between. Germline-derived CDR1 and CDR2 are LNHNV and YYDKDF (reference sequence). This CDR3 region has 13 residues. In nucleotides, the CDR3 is TGTGCCACCAGCAAGGGGATGACCTACGAGCAGTACTTC. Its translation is CATSKGMTYEQYF.

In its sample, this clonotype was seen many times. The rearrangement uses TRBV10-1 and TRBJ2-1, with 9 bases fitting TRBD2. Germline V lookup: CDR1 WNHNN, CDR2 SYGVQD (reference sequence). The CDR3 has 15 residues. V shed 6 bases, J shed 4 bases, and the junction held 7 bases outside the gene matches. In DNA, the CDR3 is TGCGCCAGCAGGGATAGCGGGAGTATTTACAATGAGCAGTTCTTC. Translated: CASRDSGSIYNEQFF.

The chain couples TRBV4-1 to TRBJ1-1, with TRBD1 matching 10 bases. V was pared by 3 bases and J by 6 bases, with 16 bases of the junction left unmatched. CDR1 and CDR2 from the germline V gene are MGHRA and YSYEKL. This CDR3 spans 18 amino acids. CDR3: CASSHILGQGYWAAEAFF. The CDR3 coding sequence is TGCGCCAGCAGCCACATCTTGGGACAGGGGTATTGGGCCGCTGAAGCTTTCTTT.

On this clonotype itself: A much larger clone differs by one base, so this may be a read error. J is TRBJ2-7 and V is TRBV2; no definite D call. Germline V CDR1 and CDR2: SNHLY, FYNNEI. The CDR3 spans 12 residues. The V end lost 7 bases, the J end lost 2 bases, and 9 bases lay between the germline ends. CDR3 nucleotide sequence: TGTGCCAGCATTCTTAGCCCCTACGAGCAGTACTTC. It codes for CASILSPYEQYF.

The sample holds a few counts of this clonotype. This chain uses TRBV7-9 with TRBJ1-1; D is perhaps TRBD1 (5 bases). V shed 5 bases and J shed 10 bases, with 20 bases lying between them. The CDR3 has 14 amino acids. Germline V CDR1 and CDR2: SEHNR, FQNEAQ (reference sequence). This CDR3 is CASSADGTSLGAFF. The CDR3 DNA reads TGTGCCAGCAGCGCCGACGGGACTTCGCTTGGAGCTTTCTTT.

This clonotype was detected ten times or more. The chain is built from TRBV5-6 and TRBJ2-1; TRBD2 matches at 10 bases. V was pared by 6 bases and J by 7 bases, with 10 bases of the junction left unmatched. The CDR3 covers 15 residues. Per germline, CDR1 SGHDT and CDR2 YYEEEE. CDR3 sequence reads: CASNYKTSGSNEQFF. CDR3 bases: TGTGCCAGCAACTACAAGACTAGCGGGTCAAATGAGCAGTTCTTC.

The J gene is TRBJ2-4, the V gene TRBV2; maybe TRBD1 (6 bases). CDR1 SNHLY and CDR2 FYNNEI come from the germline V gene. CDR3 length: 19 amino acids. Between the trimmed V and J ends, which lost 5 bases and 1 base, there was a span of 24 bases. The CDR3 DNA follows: TGTGCCAGCAGTAAACCCGGGACACCCGTTAGCGATGCCAAAAACATTCAGTACTTC. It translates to CASSKPGTPVSDAKNIQYF.

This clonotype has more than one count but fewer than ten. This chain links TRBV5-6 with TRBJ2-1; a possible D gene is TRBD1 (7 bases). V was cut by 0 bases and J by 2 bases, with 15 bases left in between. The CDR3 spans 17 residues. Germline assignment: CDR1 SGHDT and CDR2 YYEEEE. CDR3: CASSLVAGGNTYNEQFF. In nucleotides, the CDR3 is TGTGCCAGCAGCTTGGTGGCAGGGGGGAACACCTACAATGAGCAGTTCTTC.

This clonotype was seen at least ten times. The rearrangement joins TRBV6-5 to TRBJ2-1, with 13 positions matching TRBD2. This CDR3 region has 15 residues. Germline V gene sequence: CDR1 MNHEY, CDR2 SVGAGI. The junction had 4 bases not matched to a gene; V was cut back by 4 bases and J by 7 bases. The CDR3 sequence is CASSSRGLAGNEQFF. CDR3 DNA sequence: TGTGCCAGCAGTTCCCGGGGACTAGCGGGGAATGAGCAGTTCTTC.

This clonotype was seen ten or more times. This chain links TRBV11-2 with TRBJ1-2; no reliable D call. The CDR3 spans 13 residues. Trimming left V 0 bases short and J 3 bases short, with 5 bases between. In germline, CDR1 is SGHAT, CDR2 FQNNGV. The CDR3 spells CASSLDTDYGYTF. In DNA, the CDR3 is TGTGCCAGCAGCTTAGATACCGACTATGGCTACACCTTC.